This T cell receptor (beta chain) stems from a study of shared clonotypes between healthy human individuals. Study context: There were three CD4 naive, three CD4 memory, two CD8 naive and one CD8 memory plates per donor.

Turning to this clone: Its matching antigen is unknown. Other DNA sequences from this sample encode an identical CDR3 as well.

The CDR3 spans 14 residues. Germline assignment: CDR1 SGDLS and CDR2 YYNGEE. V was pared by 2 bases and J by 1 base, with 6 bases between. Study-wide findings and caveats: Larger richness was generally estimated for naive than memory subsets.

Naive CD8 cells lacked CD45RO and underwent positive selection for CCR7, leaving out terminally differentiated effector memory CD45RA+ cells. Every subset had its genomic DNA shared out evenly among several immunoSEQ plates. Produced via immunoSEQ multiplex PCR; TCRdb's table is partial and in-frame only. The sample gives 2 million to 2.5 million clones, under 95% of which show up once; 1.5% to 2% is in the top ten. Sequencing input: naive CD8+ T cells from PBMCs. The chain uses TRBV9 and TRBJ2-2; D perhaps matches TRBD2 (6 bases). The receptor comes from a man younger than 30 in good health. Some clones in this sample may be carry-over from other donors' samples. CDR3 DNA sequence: TGTGCCAGCAGCGTCGGGGGGAACACCGGGGAGCTGTTTTTT. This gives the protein CASSVGGNTGELFF.